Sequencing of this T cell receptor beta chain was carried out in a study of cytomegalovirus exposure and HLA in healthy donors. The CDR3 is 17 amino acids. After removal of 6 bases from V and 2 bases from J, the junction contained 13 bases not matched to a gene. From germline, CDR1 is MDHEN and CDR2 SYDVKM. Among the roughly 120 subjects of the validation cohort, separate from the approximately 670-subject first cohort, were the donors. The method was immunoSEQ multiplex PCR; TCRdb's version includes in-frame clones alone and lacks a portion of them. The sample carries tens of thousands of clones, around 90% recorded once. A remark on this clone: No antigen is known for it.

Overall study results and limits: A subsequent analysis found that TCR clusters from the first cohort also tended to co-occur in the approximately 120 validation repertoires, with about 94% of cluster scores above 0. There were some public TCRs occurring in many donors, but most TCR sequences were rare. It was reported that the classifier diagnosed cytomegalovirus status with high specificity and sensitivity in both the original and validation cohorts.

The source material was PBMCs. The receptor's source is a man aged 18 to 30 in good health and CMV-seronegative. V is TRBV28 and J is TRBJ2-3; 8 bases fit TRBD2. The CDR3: CASSFTPIAGSTDTQYF. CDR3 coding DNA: TGTGCCAGCAGCTTCACCCCCATAGCGGGATCCACAGATACGCAGTATTTT. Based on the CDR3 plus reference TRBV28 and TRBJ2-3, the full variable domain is DVKVTQSSRYLVKRTGEKVFLECVQDMDHENMFWYRQDPGLGLRLIYFSYDVKMKEKGDIPEGYSVSREKKERFSLILESASTNQTSMYLCASSFTPIAGSTDTQYFGPGTRLTVL.